These T cell receptor beta chains were read from a single sample in a study of shared clonotypes between healthy human individuals. TCRdb keeps only in-frame clones here, not all; method: immunoSEQ multiplex PCR. The repertoire has hundreds of thousands of clones, 73% of them found once; the top ten carry about 10%. The specimen sequenced was memory CD4+ T cells sorted from blood. The receptors were gathered from a man in his thirties or forties in good health. Both conserved end residues are part of each CDR3. Each record gives: clone size, D gene, J gene, V gene, CDR3 DNA, CDR3 protein. A D gene is named only where the DNA matches it firmly. Clone size appears in some rows only: once, few, many, or a class for an expanded clone.

size: -
D: -
J: TRBJ1-3
V: TRBV11-2
DNA: TGTGCCAGCAGCCGTCAAGCTACACTTTTTCCTGGAAACACCATATATTTT
CDR3: CASSRQATLFPGNTIYF

size: -
D: -
J: TRBJ1-1
V: TRBV28
DNA: TGTGCCAGCAAGGGGGGAGCCACTGAAGCTTTCTTT
CDR3: CASKGGATEAFF

size: -
D: -
J: TRBJ2-2
V: TRBV2
DNA: TGTGCCAGCAGTGCATTGGGGCCCGGGGAGCTGTTTTTT
CDR3: CASSALGPGELFF

size: -
D: TRBD1
J: TRBJ2-1
V: TRBV29-1
DNA: TGCAGCGTAGCTACAGGGGTAGGGTACAATGAGCAGTTCTTC
CDR3: CSVATGVGYNEQFF

size: few
D: TRBD2
J: TRBJ2-3
V: TRBV19
DNA: TGTGCCAGTAGTATAAATCCCCGGGGGGGAGATACGCAGTATTTT
CDR3: CASSINPRGGDTQYF

size: -
D: -
J: TRBJ1-1
V: TRBV10-2
DNA: TGCGCCAGCAGTGACATGGTCATAGACTATGAAGCTTTCTTT
CDR3: CASSDMVIDYEAFF

size: -
D: TRBD1
J: TRBJ2-5
V: TRBV29-1
DNA: TGCAGCGTTCGTCGGGACAGGCACCAAGAGACCCAGTACTTC
CDR3: CSVRRDRHQETQYF

size: -
D: TRBD1
J: TRBJ1-2
V: TRBV28
DNA: TGTGCCAGCAGTCGAACAGGGGGCTACCCCTATGGCTACACCTTC
CDR3: CASSRTGGYPYGYTF

size: -
D: -
J: TRBJ1-1
V: TRBV28
DNA: TGTGCCAGCACGGGCACTGAAGCTTTCTTT
CDR3: CASTGTEAFF

size: -
D: TRBD1
J: TRBJ1-3
V: TRBV19
DNA: TGTGCCATACAGGGGTCGCGAGGAAACACCATATATTTT
CDR3: CAIQGSRGNTIYF

size: -
D: TRBD1
J: TRBJ1-4
V: TRBV9
DNA: TGTGCCAGCAGCATAGGACAGGGGGCGCTGACTAATGAAAAACTGTTTTTT
CDR3: CASSIGQGALTNEKLFF

size: -
D: TRBD2
J: TRBJ2-1
V: TRBV7-9
DNA: TGTGCCAGCAGCTTCCTAGCGGGGGTAGTTGAGCAGTTCTTC
CDR3: CASSFLAGVVEQFF

size: -
D: -
J: TRBJ2-1
V: TRBV14
DNA: TGTGCCAGCAGCGGGGGACCTCAAACCTACAATGAGCAGTTCTTC
CDR3: CASSGGPQTYNEQFF

size: once
D: -
J: TRBJ2-1
V: TRBV5-4
DNA: TGTGCCAGCACCTCTGCCACCGGACGGGGACACAGTGAGCAGTTCTTC
CDR3: CASTSATGRGHSEQFF

size: -
D: -
J: TRBJ2-3
V: TRBV10-2
DNA: TGCGCCAGCAGTACGCGGGCCAGCACAGATACGCAGTATTTT
CDR3: CASSTRASTDTQYF

size: -
D: -
J: TRBJ2-5
V: TRBV5-1
DNA: TGCGCCAGCAGCGCGAGGACACAGAGTAAAGAGACCCAGTACTTC
CDR3: CASSARTQSKETQYF

size: once
D: -
J: TRBJ2-7
V: TRBV29-1
DNA: TGCAGCGTTGAGTTGGCCGACACCGGCTACGAGCAGTACTTC
CDR3: CSVELADTGYEQYF

size: -
D: -
J: TRBJ1-2
V: TRBV5-4
DNA: TGTGCCAGCAGCTTGGGGGATTCCAACTATGGCTACACCTTC
CDR3: CASSLGDSNYGYTF

size: -
D: -
J: TRBJ2-5
V: TRBV10-2
DNA: TGCGCCAGCAGGGCCCAAGGGGCCGGGGTGGCCCAGTACTTC
CDR3: CASRAQGAGVAQYF

size: -
D: -
J: TRBJ2-1
V: TRBV7-8
DNA: TGTGCCAGCAGCTTATCGACCAGGGGAGACGAGCAGTTCTTC
CDR3: CASSLSTRGDEQFF

size: many
D: -
J: TRBJ1-1
V: TRBV27
DNA: TGTGCCAGCAGCCCAACCTCTCCAGTCCGGACTGAAGCTTTCTTT
CDR3: CASSPTSPVRTEAFF

size: once
D: -
J: TRBJ1-6
V: TRBV5-5
DNA: TGTGCCAGCAGCTTCTCAGGAGGGGATTCACCCCTCCACTTT
CDR3: CASSFSGGDSPLHF

size: -
D: -
J: TRBJ1-5
V: TRBV2
DNA: TGTGCCAGCAGACGGGATAGCAATCAGCCCCAGCATTTT
CDR3: CASRRDSNQPQHF

size: -
D: -
J: TRBJ2-7
V: TRBV7-9
DNA: TGTGCCAGCAGCCTAGGTGAGGGCGAGCAGTACTTC
CDR3: CASSLGEGEQYF

size: -
D: -
J: TRBJ1-1
V: TRBV19
DNA: TGTGCCAGTATGACGGGGGACACTGAAGCTTTCTTT
CDR3: CASMTGDTEAFF

size: few
D: -
J: TRBJ2-5
V: TRBV30
DNA: TGTGCCTGGAGTGTAGGGCTCCAAGAGACCCAGTACTTC
CDR3: CAWSVGLQETQYF

size: once
D: -
J: TRBJ2-1
V: TRBV6-6
DNA: TGTGCCAGCAGTTACCCGATCCAAGGAGGCAATGAGCAGTTCTTC
CDR3: CASSYPIQGGNEQFF

size: -
D: -
J: TRBJ1-3
V: TRBV6-1
DNA: TGTGCCAGCAGAGGCCAACCTCCCAAAAACACCATATATTTT
CDR3: CASRGQPPKNTIYF

size: -
D: -
J: TRBJ2-5
V: TRBV27
DNA: TGTGCCAGCAGAACCACAGGGTCCGAGACCCAGTACTTC
CDR3: CASRTTGSETQYF

size: -
D: TRBD1
J: TRBJ1-1
V: TRBV2
DNA: TGTGCCAGCAGTTACAGGGGATCGGACACTGAAGCTTTCTTT
CDR3: CASSYRGSDTEAFF

size: -
D: TRBD1
J: TRBJ1-1
V: TRBV2
DNA: TGTGCCAGCATAACCGGGACAGGGAACACTGAAGCTTTCTTT
CDR3: CASITGTGNTEAFF

size: -
D: -
J: TRBJ2-5
V: TRBV11-3
DNA: TGTGCCAGCAGCCTAAACGGACTATACCAAGAGACCCAGTACTTC
CDR3: CASSLNGLYQETQYF

size: -
D: -
J: TRBJ2-2
V: TRBV9
DNA: TGTGCCAGCAGCGTGCACGGGGGGAACACCGGGGAGCTGTTTTTT
CDR3: CASSVHGGNTGELFF

size: -
D: TRBD2
J: TRBJ2-2
V: TRBV19
DNA: TGTGCCAGTAGTATAAATAGGGGACTAGCCGGGACCGGGGAGCTGTTTTTT
CDR3: CASSINRGLAGTGELFF

size: -
D: -
J: TRBJ2-5
V: TRBV11-2
DNA: TGTGCCAGCAGCCCTCACAAACTGGGGGCAGTCCAAGAGACCCAGTACTTC
CDR3: CASSPHKLGAVQETQYF

size: -
D: TRBD2
J: TRBJ2-7
V: TRBV7-8
DNA: TGTGCCAGCAGCCCGCGGGGCGGGAGGGCCCTCTACGAGCAGTACTTC
CDR3: CASSPRGGRALYEQYF

size: -
D: TRBD2
J: TRBJ2-7
V: TRBV2
DNA: TGTGCCAGCACCGGACTAGCCCGTCCCGAGCAGTACTTC
CDR3: CASTGLARPEQYF

size: -
D: -
J: TRBJ2-1
V: TRBV2
DNA: TGTGCCAGCAGACCCCAGGGATATGAGCAGTTCTTC
CDR3: CASRPQGYEQFF

size: -
D: TRBD2
J: TRBJ2-7
V: TRBV29-1
DNA: TGCAGCGTTGAACGACTAGCGGGAACAGAAGCCGTACGGGAGCAGTACTTC
CDR3: CSVERLAGTEAVREQYF

size: once
D: TRBD2
J: TRBJ2-3
V: TRBV30
DNA: TGTGCCTGGAGCGGTCCTAGCGGGAGAAGGACAGATACGCAGTATTTT
CDR3: CAWSGPSGRRTDTQYF

size: few
D: -
J: TRBJ2-3
V: TRBV19
DNA: TGTGCCAGTAGTATAAGCCCCATGCGGCCCACAGATACGCAGTATTTT
CDR3: CASSISPMRPTDTQYF

size: -
D: TRBD2
J: TRBJ2-3
V: TRBV7-9
DNA: TGTGCCAGCCGAAGTCCTGACTCTAGCGGGAGGCTCACGCAGTATTTT
CDR3: CASRSPDSSGRLTQYF

size: -
D: TRBD1
J: TRBJ1-5
V: TRBV28
DNA: TGTGCCAGCAGTTCCCCTACAGGGGGTAGGCAGCCCCAGCATTTT
CDR3: CASSSPTGGRQPQHF

size: few
D: -
J: TRBJ2-3
V: TRBV4-2
DNA: TGTGCCAGCAGCCAAGATGAACATCGGGAGTATACGCAGTATTTT
CDR3: CASSQDEHREYTQYF

size: -
D: -
J: TRBJ2-7
V: TRBV28
DNA: TGTGCCAGCAGGAGAGCGGGCCTCAGCTCCTACGAGCAGTACTTC
CDR3: CASRRAGLSSYEQYF

size: -
D: TRBD2
J: TRBJ2-1
V: TRBV5-1
DNA: TGCGCCAGCAGCTTGGGAAGCGGGAGTGGGGATGAGCAGTTCTTC
CDR3: CASSLGSGSGDEQFF

size: few
D: -
J: TRBJ1-1
V: TRBV2
DNA: TGTGCCAGCAGTGTCGACAGGTTGAACACTGAAGCTTTCTTT
CDR3: CASSVDRLNTEAFF

size: -
D: TRBD2
J: TRBJ2-3
V: TRBV18
DNA: TGTGCCAGCTCACCGGGTACTAGCGGGAGCACAGATACGCAGTATTTT
CDR3: CASSPGTSGSTDTQYF

size: -
D: TRBD2
J: TRBJ2-3
V: TRBV5-1
DNA: TGCGCCAGCAGGGAACTAGCGGGAGCGGGAGATACGCAGTATTTT
CDR3: CASRELAGAGDTQYF

size: -
D: TRBD2
J: TRBJ2-5
V: TRBV27
DNA: TGTGCCAGCGGGTGGGGACTACAAGAGACCCAGTACTTC
CDR3: CASGWGLQETQYF

size: once
D: -
J: TRBJ2-7
V: TRBV28
DNA: TGTGCCAGCAGCAACCCCATAGTAGACGAGCAGTACTTC
CDR3: CASSNPIVDEQYF